The clone carrying this T cell receptor (beta chain) was observed a few times. A sample-barcoded 5' primer and a J-beta primer mix were used in a second PCR of roughly 6 to 11 cycles. Sequencing of every sample gave 3 million or more CDR3-containing paired-end reads. Using its own MiXCR run on the 5' RACE reads, TCRdb lists one record per CDR3 protein. The repertoire holds roughly 800,000 distinct CDR3 sequences, with 58% as singletons. The data stem from a study of blood T cells in healthy people across ages. The TCR comes from a man in his thirties or forties in good health. Material for sequencing was blood.

The CDR3 loop is CASSSLEETQYF. Here the CDR3 DNA reads TGTGCCAGCAGTTCTCTCGAAGAGACCCAGTACTTC. The genes are TRBV6-2 or TRBV6-3 and TRBJ2-5; D is undetermined. V was clipped by 4 bases and J by 3 bases, with 6 bases between them. The CDR3 is 12 residues long. Germline CDR1 is MNHEY and CDR2 is SVGEGT.